Reported below is one T cell receptor beta chain. Its antigen is still unknown. No base quality values were provided; no much bigger clone lies one nucleotide off. Deep-resolution immunoSEQ TCR-beta sequencing was performed on DNA from uncultured naive and memory CD4+ T cells. Per the source publication's procedure: During preprocessing, nonproductive sequences were discarded, as were any CDR3s that did not begin with C, did not end with F or W, or were shorter than 7 amino acids. Cultured and uncultured naive and memory CD4+ repertoires were searched for CDR3s previously identified as spike- and CEF-reactive. Pairwise Levenshtein distance, computed with the stringdist R package after three terminal residues were trimmed from each end, was used as the measure of CDR3 homology. TCRdb provides this immuneACCESS table in a form limited to in-frame rearrangements. Some clones are lacking; in checked studies, under half of them reflect an unresolved V gene, and why the rest are absent is not known. The V and J calls and clone size are taken from that table; D and trimming were inferred from the DNA. Present in this sample are approximately 59,000 clones, around 86% of which were seen just once. Clones ranked in the top ten supply about 1.6% of the sample.

CD4+ T cells from unexposed donors were collected before the COVID-19 pandemic (2011-2018). To separate naive from memory CD4+ T cells, cryopreserved PBMCs first underwent CD4 enrichment and then EasySep naive CD4+ T cell enrichment. The leukapheresis product for the unexposed donors was obtained through commercial purchase. Ficoll-Paque PLUS gradient centrifugation was used to isolate PBMCs from either whole blood or leukapheresis product. PBMCs were either used fresh in the expansion assay or cryopreserved at -140 degrees C. The QIAamp Micro DNA Kit was used to extract genomic DNA from the CD4+ T cells. The germline V gene provides CDR1 SGHRS and CDR2 YFSETQ. The CDR3, from cysteine to phenylalanine, totals 16 residues. Kept here is only the CDR3 DNA, which spans 48 bases and is read in frame from base 1. Here V drops 3 bases and J drops 4 bases, and the junction holds 8 bases not matched to any gene.

The sample originates from a study of CD4 T cells in relation to SARS-CoV-2 and coronaviruses (dated by TCRdb to the early 2020s). About the study as a whole: HLA restriction was mapped for shared crossreactive spike epitopes using patient-derived lymphoblastoid cell lines. At the level of individual TCR clonotypes, the study evaluated whether memory CD4+ T cells crossreact between the spike proteins of SARS-CoV-2 and those of common cold coronaviruses. The Adaptive Biotechnologies TCR-sequencing kit was used to sequence samples from a few pre-COVID donors and the naive versus memory experiments, whereas other data were Illumina-based. For other donors in the study, expansion assays were sequenced with a different, Illumina-based TCR-beta assay. On the study overall, not on this receptor specifically: Sequencing naive versus memory cells indicated that the assay picks up memory recall responses, not primary responses primed during culture. Since the crossreactivity analysis centred on spike protein, crossreactivity against other viral proteins was not assessed. Memory CD4+ clonotypes crossrecognizing SARS-CoV-2 and at least one common cold coronavirus spike were found in about 61% of donors. The study was limited by small numbers of patients and tested TCRs. Pre-pandemic and post-infection samples were not both contributed by any donor, so tracing of the source of pre-existing responses was limited. Compared with monoreactive clones, crossreactive clones had significantly weaker SARS-CoV-2-driven expansion, a result consistent with antigenic imprinting.

The sample comprised memory CD4+ T cells from PBMCs. According to the study, the label for this sample's cell subset or site signals: memory (non-naive) CD4+ T cells. The chain is encoded by TRBV5-1 joined to TRBJ2-1, and TRBD2 aligns with 9 junction nucleotides. This TCR came from a human donor in good health. The nucleotide sequence is TGCGCCAGCAGCTGGTACGGGACTAGCTCGTACAATGAGCAGTTCTTC. Its protein reads: CASSWYGTSSYNEQFF.